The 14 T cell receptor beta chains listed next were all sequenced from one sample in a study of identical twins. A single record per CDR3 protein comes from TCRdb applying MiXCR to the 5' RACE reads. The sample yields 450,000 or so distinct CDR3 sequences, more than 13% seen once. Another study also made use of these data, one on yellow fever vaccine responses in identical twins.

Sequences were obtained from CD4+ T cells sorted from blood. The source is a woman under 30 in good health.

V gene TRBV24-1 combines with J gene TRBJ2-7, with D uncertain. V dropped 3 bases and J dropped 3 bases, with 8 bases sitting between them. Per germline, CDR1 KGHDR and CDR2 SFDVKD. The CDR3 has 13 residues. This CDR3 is CATSDTARYEQYF. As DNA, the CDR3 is TGTGCCACCAGTGATACAGCGCGCTACGAGCAGTACTTC.

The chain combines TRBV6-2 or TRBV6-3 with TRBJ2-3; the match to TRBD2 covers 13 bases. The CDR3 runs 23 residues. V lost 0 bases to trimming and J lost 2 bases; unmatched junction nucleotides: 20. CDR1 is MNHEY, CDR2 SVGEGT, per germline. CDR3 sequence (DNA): TGTGCCAGCAGTTACTCGAAATTTTGGACCCATAATGGACTAGCGGGAGACACAGATACGCAGTATTTT. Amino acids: CASSYSKFWTHNGLAGDTDTQYF.

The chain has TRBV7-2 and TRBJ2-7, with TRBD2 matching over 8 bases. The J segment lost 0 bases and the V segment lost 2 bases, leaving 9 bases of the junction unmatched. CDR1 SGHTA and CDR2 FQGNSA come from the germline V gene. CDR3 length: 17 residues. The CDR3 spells CASSLRIAGLSSYEQYF. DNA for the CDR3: TGTGCCAGCAGCTTAAGGATAGCGGGGCTAAGCTCCTACGAGCAGTACTTC.

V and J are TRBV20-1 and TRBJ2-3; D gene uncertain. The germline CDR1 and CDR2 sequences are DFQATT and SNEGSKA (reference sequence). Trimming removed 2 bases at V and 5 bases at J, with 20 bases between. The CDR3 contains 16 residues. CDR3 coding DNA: TGCAGTGCTAGATCCACCTCACATAGGACGTTAGATACGCAGTATTTT. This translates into CSARSTSHRTLDTQYF.

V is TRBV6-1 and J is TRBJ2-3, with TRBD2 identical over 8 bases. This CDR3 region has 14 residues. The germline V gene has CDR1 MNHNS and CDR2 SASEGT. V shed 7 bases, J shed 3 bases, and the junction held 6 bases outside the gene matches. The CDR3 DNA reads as TGTGCCAGCATCGAAAGCGGGGGAACAGATACGCAGTATTTT. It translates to CASIESGGTDTQYF.

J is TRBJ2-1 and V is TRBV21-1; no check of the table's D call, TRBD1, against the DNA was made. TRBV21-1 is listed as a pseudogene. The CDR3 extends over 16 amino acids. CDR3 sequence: CASSNHRGDSYNEQFF. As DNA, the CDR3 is TGTGCCAGCAGCAACCACCGGGGGGACAGCTACAATGAGCAGTTCTTC.

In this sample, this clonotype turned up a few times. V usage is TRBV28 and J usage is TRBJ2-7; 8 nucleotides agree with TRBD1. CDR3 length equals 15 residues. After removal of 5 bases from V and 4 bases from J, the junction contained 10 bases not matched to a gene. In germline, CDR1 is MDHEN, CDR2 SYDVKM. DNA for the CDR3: TGTGCCAGCAGTCCAGCCGGGACAGGAAGATACGAGCAGTACTTC. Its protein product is CASSPAGTGRYEQYF.

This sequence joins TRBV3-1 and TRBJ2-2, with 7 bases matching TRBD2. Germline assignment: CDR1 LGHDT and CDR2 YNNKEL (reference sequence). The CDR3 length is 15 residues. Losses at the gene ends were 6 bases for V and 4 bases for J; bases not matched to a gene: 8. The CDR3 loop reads CASSRSGTPTGELFF. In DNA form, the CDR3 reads TGTGCCAGCAGTCGAAGCGGGACCCCCACCGGGGAGCTGTTTTTT.

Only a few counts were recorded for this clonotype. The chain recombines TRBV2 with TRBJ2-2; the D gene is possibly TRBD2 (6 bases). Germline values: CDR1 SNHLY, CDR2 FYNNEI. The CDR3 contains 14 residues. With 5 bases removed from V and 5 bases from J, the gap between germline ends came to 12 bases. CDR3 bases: TGTGCCAGCAGTCGACTAGGTGGGACCGGGGAGCTGTTTTTT. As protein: CASSRLGGTGELFF.

The CDR3 region has the DNA TGTGCCAGTAGTATCGGGGCTAACTATGGCTACACCTTC. Translation: CASSIGANYGYTF. The chain recombines TRBV19 with TRBJ1-2; D not certain. The CDR3 loop spans 13 amino acids. Germline values: CDR1 LNHDA, CDR2 SQIVND (reference sequence). Deletions cut 3 bases from V and 0 bases from J, with 5 bases between.

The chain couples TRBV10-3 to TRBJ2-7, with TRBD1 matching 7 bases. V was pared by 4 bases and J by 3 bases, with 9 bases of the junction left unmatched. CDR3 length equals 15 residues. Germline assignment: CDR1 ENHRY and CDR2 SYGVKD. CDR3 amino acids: CAISGGRDRGYEQYF. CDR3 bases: TGTGCCATCAGTGGGGGTAGGGACAGAGGCTACGAGCAGTACTTC.

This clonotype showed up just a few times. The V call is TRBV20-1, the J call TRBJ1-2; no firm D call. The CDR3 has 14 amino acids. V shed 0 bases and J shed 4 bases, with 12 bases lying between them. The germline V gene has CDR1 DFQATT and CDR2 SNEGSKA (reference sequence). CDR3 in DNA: TGCAGTGCTAGAGATGGAGTGTCGGTCTATGGCTACACCTTC. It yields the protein CSARDGVSVYGYTF.

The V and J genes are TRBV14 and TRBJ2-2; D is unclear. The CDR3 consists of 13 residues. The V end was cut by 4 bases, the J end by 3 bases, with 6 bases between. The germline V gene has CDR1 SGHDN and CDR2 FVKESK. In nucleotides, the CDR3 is TGTGCCAGCAGCCCCCGATACACCGGGGAGCTGTTTTTT. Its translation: CASSPRYTGELFF.

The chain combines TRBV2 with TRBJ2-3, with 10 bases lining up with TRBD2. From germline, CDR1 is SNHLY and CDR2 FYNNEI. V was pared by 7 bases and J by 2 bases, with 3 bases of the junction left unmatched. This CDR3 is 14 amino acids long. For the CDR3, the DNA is TGTGCCAGCACACTAGCGGGACACACAGATACGCAGTATTTT. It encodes CASTLAGHTDTQYF.